The 10 T cell receptor beta chains given below trace back to one sample, sequenced in a study of cytomegalovirus exposure and HLA in healthy donors. A multiplex PCR was run with 60 Vbeta primers and 13 Jbeta primers. TCRdb's table, derived via immunoSEQ multiplex PCR, lists solely in-frame clones and lacks some. The data hold about 190,000 clones, with about three quarters observed a single time. Input material: PBMCs. The receptors were sampled from a woman in her twenties or thirties in good health and CMV-seropositive.

As concerns this clone: Different DNA sequences within this sample yield the same CDR3. The gene calls are TRBV7-9 and TRBJ2-7, with unresolved D. Trimming took off 1 base at V and 3 bases at J, with 4 bases between the two ends. Germline-derived CDR1 and CDR2 are SEHNR and FQNEAQ (reference sequence). The CDR3 consists of 12 residues. The CDR3 DNA is TGTGCCAGCAGCTTAGGGAGCTACGAGCAGTACTTC. Translating it yields CASSLGSYEQYF.

This chain connects TRBV18 to TRBJ2-3; 9 bases agree with TRBD2. The CDR3 runs to 15 residues. Looked up from germline, CDR1 is KGHSH and CDR2 is LQKENI. The trim removed 6 bases at V and 0 bases at J, leaving 4 bases unmatched. CDR3: CASSQTSGSTDTQYF. For the CDR3, the DNA is TGTGCCAGCTCCCAGACTAGCGGTAGCACAGATACGCAGTATTTT.

The chain combines TRBV7-2 with TRBJ2-3; a weak D match, TRBD1 (5 bases). The germline V gene has CDR1 SGHTA and CDR2 FQGNSA. Between the trimmed V and J ends, which lost 5 bases and 2 bases, there was a span of 11 bases. The CDR3 loop spans 14 amino acids. The CDR3 DNA reads TGTGCCAGCAGCCCAGGGATCCACACAGATACGCAGTATTTT. Its translation: CASSPGIHTDTQYF.

V is TRBV6-5 and J is TRBJ1-2, with 7 bases identical to TRBD1. Trimming at V came to 2 bases and at J to 0 bases, leaving 3 bases not matched to a gene. Germline CDR1 reads MNHEY; CDR2 reads SVGAGI. This CDR3 region has 15 residues. CDR3 protein: CASSYMDRPNYGYTF. In DNA form, the CDR3 reads TGTGCCAGCAGTTACATGGACAGGCCTAACTATGGCTACACCTTC.

The chain employs TRBV29-1 and TRBJ2-7, with a tentative D call TRBD1 (5 bases). Germline V gene data show CDR1 as SQVTM and CDR2 as ANQGSEA. The V end lost 5 bases, the J end lost 0 bases, and 8 bases lay between the germline ends. This CDR3 comprises 12 residues. The CDR3 protein is CSVTTVSYEQYF. As DNA, the CDR3 is TGCAGCGTTACGACAGTCTCCTACGAGCAGTACTTC.

For the CDR3, the DNA is TGTGCCAGCAGTTACACGTTGTACAGGGGCGAGACCCAGTACTTC. This encodes CASSYTLYRGETQYF. This sequence joins TRBV6-5 and TRBJ2-5; 7 bases match TRBD1. The CDR3 extends over 15 amino acids. Looked up from germline, CDR1 is MNHEY and CDR2 is SVGAGI. With 2 bases clipped from V and 5 bases from J, the junction kept 8 bases outside the gene matches.

As DNA, the CDR3 is TGTGCCAGCAGCTTAGCAGGGGGAGGGTTTGGTGGCTACACCTTC. It codes for CASSLAGGGFGGYTF. The V call is TRBV7-8, the J call TRBJ1-2; D might be TRBD1 (6 bases). V dropped 0 bases and J dropped 7 bases, with 15 bases sitting between them. CDR1 is SGHVS and CDR2 is FQNEAQ in the germline V gene. The CDR3 has 15 residues.

This chain links TRBV7-6 with TRBJ1-6; 7 nucleotides line up with TRBD1. This CDR3 has 17 amino acids. From germline, CDR1 is SGHVS and CDR2 FNYEAQ. Trimming cost V 0 bases and J 8 bases; bases outside gene matches: 10. Here the CDR3 reads CASSLAPIGDSYSPLHF. The CDR3 DNA reads TGTGCCAGCAGCTTAGCGCCCATCGGGGACAGCTATTCACCCCTCCACTTT.

This chain connects TRBV10-3 to TRBJ1-2; 7 bases align to TRBD1. Germline CDR1 and CDR2: ENHRY and SYGVKD. The length of the CDR3 is 15 residues. Trimming took 0 bases from V and 7 from J; bases not matched to a gene: 8. The chain's CDR3 is CAISESQPGQPGYTF. CDR3 bases: TGTGCCATCAGTGAGTCTCAACCGGGACAGCCTGGCTACACCTTC.

This chain connects TRBV5-1 to TRBJ2-3; TRBD1 aligns across 9 bases. Germline CDR1 and CDR2: SGHRS and YFSETQ. This CDR3 spans 14 amino acids. V shed 4 bases, J shed 3 bases, and the junction held 3 bases outside the gene matches. CDR3 DNA: TGCGCCAGCAGCCGGGACAGGGAGACAGATACGCAGTATTTT. Translation gives CASSRDRETDTQYF. The complete variable domain, with remaining parts taken from reference TRBV5-1 and TRBJ2-3, reads KAGVTQTPRYLIKTRGQQVTLSCSPISGHRSVSWYQQTPGQGLQFLFEYFSETQRNKGNFPGRFSGRQFSNSRSEMNVSTLELGDSALYLCASSRDRETDTQYFGPGTRLTVL.